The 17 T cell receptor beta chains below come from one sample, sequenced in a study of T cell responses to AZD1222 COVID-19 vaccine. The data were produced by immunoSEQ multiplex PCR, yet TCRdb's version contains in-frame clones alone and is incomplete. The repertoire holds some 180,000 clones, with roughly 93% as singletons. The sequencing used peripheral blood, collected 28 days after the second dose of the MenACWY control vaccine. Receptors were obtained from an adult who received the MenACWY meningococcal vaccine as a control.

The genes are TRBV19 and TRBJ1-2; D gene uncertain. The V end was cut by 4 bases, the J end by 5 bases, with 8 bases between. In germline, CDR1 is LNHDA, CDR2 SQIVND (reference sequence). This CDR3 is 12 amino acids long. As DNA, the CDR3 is TGTGCCAGTAGTACCCAGTCTTATGGCTACACCTTC. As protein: CASSTQSYGYTF. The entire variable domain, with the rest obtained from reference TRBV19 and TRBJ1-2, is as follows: DGGITQSPKYLFRKEGQNVTLSCEQNLNHDAMYWYRQDPGQGLRLIYYSQIVNDFQKGDIAEGYSVSREKKESFPLTVTSAQKNPTAFYLCASSTQSYGYTFGSGTRLTVV.

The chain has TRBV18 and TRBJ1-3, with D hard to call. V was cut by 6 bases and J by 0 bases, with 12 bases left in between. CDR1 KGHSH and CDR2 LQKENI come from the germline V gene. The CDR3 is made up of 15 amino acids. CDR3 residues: CASSLQDLSGNTIYF. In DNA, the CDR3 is TGTGCCAGCTCTCTCCAAGACCTCTCTGGAAACACCATATATTTT.

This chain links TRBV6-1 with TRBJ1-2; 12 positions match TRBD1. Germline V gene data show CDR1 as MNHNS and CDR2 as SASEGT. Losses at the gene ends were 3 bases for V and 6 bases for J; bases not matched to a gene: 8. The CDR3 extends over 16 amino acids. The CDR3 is CASSDRDRGRSHGYTF. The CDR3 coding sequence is TGTGCCAGCAGTGACAGGGACAGGGGGCGCAGCCATGGCTACACCTTC.

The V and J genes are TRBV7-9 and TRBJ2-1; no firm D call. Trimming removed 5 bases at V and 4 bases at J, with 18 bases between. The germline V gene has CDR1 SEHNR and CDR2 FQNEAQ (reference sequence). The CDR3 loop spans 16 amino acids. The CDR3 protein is CASSPPTGFKYNEQFF. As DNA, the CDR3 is TGTGCCAGCAGCCCCCCCACCGGGTTCAAATACAATGAGCAGTTCTTC.

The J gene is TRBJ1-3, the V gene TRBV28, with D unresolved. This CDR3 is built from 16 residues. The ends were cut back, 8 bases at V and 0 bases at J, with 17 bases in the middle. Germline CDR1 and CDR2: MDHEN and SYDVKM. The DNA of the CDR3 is TGTGCCAGCGCAGTTGGAGGGCCGCTCTCTGGAAACACCATATATTTT. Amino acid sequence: CASAVGGPLSGNTIYF.

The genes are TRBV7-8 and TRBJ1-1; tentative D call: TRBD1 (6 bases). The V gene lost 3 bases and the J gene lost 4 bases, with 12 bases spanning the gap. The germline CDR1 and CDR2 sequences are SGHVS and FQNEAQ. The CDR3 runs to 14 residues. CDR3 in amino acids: CASSLSGVGTEAFF. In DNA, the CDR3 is TGTGCCAGCAGCTTGTCAGGGGTGGGCACTGAAGCTTTCTTT.

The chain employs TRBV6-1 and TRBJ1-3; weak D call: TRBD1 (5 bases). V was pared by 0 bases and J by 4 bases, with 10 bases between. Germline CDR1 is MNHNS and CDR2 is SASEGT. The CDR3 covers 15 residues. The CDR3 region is CASSEAGGVGNTIYF. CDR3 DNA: TGTGCCAGCAGTGAAGCGGGGGGAGTAGGAAACACCATATATTTT.

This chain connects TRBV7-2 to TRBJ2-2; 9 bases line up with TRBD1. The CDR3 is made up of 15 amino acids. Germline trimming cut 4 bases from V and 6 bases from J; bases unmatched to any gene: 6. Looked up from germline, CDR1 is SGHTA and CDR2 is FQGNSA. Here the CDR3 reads CASSSTGGVAGELFF. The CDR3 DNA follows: TGTGCCAGCAGCTCGACAGGGGGGGTCGCCGGGGAGCTGTTTTTT.

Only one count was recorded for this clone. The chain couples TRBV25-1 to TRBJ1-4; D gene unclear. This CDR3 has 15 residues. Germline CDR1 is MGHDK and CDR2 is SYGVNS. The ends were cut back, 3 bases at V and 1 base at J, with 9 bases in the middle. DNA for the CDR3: TGTGCCAGCAGTGACTCAGCTGGAACTAATGAAAAACTGTTTTTT. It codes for CASSDSAGTNEKLFF.

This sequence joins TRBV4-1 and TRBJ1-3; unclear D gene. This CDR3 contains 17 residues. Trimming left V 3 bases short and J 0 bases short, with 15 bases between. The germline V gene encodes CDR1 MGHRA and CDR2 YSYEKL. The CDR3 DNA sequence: TGCGCCAGCAGCCACACTGGCCCGCAGAGCTCTGGAAACACCATATATTTT. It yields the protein CASSHTGPQSSGNTIYF.

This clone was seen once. CDR3 DNA sequence: TGTGCCAGCTCACCCTATGGGAGGACTGAAGCTTTCTTT. Its translation is CASSPYGRTEAFF. The chain employs TRBV18 and TRBJ1-1; D unclear. The ends were cut back, 3 bases at V and 5 bases at J, with 10 bases in the middle. CDR3 length: 13 amino acids. Germline-derived CDR1 and CDR2 are KGHSH and LQKENI.

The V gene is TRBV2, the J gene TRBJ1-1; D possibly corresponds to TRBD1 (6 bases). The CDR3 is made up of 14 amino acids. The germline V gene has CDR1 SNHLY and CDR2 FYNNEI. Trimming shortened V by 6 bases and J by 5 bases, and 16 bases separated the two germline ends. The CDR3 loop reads CASRDNRVGTEAFF. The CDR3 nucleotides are TGTGCCAGCAGGGATAACAGGGTAGGGACTGAAGCTTTCTTT.

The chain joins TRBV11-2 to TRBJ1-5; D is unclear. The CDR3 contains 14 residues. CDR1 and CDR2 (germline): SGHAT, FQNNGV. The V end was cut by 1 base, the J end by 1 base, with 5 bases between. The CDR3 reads CASSLGLSNQPQHF. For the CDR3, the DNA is TGTGCCAGCAGCTTAGGACTGAGCAATCAGCCCCAGCATTTT. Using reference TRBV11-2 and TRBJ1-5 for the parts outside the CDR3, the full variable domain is EAGVAQSPRYKIIEKRQSVAFWCNPISGHATLYWYQQILGQGPKLLIQFQNNGVVDDSQLPKDRFSAERLKGVDSTLKIQPAKLEDSAVYLCASSLGLSNQPQHFGDGTRLSIL.

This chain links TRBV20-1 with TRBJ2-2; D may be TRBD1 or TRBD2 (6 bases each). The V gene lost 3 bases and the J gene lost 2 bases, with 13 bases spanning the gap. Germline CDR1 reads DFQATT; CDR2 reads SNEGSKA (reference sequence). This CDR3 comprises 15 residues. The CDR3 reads CSASLGGLNTGELFF. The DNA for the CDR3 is TGCAGTGCTAGTCTGGGGGGCCTCAACACCGGGGAGCTGTTTTTT.

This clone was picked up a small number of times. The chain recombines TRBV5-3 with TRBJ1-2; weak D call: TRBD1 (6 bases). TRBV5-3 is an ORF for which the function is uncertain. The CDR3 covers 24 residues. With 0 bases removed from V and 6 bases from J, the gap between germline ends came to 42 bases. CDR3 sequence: CARSLALIRSRVGAKRWVRDGYTF. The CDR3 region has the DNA TGTGCCAGAAGCTTGGCATTGATTCGGTCGAGAGTGGGGGCCAAGAGATGGGTAAGAGATGGCTACACCTTC.

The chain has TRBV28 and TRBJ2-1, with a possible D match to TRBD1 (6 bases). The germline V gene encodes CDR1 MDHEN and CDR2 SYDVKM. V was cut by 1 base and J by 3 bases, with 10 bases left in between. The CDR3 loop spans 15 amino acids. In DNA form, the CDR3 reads TGTGCCAGCAGTTTATCCCAGGGGATCTACAATGAGCAGTTCTTC. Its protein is CASSLSQGIYNEQFF.

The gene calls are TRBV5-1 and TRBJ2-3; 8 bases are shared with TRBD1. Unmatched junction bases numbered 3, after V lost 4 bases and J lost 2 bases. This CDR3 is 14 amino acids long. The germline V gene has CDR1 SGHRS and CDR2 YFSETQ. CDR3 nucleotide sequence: TGCGCCAGCAGCCTGGGACAGGACACAGATACGCAGTATTTT. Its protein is CASSLGQDTDTQYF.